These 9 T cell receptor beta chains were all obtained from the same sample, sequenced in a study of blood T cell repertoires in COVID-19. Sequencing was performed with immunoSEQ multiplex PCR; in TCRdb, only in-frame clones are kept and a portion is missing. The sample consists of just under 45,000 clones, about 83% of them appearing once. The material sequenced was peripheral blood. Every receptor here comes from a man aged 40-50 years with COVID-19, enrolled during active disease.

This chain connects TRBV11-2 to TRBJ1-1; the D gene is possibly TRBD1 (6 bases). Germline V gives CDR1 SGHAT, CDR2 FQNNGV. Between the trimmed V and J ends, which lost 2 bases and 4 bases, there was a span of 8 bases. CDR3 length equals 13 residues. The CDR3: CASSLQGGTEAFF. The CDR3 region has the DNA TGTGCCAGCAGCTTACAAGGGGGCACTGAAGCTTTCTTT.

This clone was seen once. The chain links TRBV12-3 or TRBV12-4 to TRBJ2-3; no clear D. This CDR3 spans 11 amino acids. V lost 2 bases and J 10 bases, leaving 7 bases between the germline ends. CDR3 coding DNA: TGTGCCAGCAGTTTAACTGGGCCGCAGTATTTT. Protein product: CASSLTGPQYF.

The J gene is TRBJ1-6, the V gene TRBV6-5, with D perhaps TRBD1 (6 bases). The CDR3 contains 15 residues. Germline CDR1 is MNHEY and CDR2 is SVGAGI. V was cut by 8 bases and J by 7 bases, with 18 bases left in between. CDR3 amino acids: CASCPPQGSNSPLHF. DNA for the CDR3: TGTGCCAGCTGCCCACCGCAGGGGTCCAATTCACCCCTCCACTTT.

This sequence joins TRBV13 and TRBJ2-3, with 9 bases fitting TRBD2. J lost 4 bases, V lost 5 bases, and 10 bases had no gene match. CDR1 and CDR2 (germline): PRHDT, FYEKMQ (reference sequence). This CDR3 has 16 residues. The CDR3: CASSTAHAGGPDTQYF. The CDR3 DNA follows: TGTGCCAGCAGCACCGCCCACGCGGGAGGGCCAGATACGCAGTATTTT.

This chain's CDR3 is CASSPGGTGIYEQYF. In DNA form, the CDR3 reads TGCGCCAGCAGCCCAGGGGGGACAGGGATCTACGAGCAGTACTTC. This chain connects TRBV5-1 to TRBJ2-7; TRBD1 aligns across 9 bases. The V and J ends lost 4 bases and 3 bases, in that order; junction bases with no gene match: 8. Germline V gene sequence: CDR1 SGHRS, CDR2 YFSETQ. The CDR3 length is 15 residues. The entire variable domain, with the rest obtained from reference TRBV5-1 and TRBJ2-7, is as follows: KAGVTQTPRYLIKTRGQQVTLSCSPISGHRSVSWYQQTPGQGLQFLFEYFSETQRNKGNFPGRFSGRQFSNSRSEMNVSTLELGDSALYLCASSPGGTGIYEQYFGPGTRLTVT.

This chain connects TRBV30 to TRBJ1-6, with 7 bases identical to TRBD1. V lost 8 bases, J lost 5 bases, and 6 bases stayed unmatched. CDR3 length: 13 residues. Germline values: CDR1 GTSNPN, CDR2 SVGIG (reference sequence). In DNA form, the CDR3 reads TGTGCCCACTCGGACAGGAATAATTCACCCCTCCACTTT. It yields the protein CAHSDRNNSPLHF. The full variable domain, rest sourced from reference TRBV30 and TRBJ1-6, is SQTIHQWPATLVQPVGSPLSLECTVEGTSNPNLYWYRQAAGRGLQLLFYSVGIGQISSEVPQNLSASRPQDRQFILSSKKLLLSDSGFYLCAHSDRNNSPLHFGNGTRLTVT.

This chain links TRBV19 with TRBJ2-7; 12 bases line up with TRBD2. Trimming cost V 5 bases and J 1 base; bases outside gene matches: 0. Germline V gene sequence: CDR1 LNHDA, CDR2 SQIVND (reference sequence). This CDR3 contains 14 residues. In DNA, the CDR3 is TGTGCCAGTAGTCTAGCGGGAGGGTCCTACGAGCAGTACTTC. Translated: CASSLAGGSYEQYF. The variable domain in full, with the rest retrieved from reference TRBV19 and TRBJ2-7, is DGGITQSPKYLFRKEGQNVTLSCEQNLNHDAMYWYRQDPGQGLRLIYYSQIVNDFQKGDIAEGYSVSREKKESFPLTVTSAQKNPTAFYLCASSLAGGSYEQYFGPGTRLTVT.

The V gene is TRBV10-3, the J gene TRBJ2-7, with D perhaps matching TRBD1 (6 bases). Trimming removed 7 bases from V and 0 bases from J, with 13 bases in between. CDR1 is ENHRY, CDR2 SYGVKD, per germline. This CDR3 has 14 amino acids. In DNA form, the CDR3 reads TGTGCCATCAAGAGGGACACCAGCTCCTACGAGCAGTACTTC. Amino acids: CAIKRDTSSYEQYF.

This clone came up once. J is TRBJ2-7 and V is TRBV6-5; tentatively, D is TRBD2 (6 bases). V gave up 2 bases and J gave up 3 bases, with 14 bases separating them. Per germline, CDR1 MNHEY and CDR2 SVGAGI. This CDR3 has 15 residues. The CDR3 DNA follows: TGTGCCAGCAGTTACAGGCAGGGAGGAGGCTACGAGCAGTACTTC. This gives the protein CASSYRQGGGYEQYF.